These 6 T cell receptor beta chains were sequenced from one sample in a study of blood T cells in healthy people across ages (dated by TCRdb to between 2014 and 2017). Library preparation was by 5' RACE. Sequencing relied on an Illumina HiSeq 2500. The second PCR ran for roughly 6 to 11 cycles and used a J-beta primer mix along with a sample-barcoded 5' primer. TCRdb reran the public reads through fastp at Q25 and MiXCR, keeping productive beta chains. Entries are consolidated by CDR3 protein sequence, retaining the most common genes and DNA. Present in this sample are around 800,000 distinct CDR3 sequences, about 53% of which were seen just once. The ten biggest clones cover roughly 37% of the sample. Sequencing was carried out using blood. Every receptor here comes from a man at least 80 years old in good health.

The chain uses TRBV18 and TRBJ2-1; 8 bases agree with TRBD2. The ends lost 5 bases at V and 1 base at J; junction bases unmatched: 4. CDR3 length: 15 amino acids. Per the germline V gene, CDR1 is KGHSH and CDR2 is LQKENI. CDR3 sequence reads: CASSVSGKSYNEQFF. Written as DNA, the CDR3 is TGTGCCAGCTCAGTTAGCGGGAAATCCTACAATGAGCAGTTCTTC.

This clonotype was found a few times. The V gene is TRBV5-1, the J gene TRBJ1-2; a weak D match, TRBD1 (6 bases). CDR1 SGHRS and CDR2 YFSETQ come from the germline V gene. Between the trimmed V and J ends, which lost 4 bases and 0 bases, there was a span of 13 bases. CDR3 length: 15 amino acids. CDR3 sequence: CASSPRTAANYGYTF. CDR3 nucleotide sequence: TGCGCCAGCAGCCCTAGGACAGCAGCTAACTATGGCTACACCTTC.

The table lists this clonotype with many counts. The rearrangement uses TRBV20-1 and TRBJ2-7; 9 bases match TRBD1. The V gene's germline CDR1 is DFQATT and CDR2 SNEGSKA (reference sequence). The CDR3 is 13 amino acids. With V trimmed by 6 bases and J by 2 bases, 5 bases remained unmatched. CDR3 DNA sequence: TGCAGTGCAACCGGGACAGGGCCCTACGAGCAGTACTTC. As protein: CSATGTGPYEQYF.

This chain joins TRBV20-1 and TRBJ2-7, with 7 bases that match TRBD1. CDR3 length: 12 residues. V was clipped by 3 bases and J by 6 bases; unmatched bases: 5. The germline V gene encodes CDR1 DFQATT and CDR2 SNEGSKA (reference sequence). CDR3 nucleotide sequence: TGCAGTGCTAGGGGAAACAGGGGCGAGCAGTACTTC. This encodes CSARGNRGEQYF.

CDR3 in DNA: TGCAGTGCTAGACCGGGACTAGCGGGAGTCAGTGAGCAGTTCTTC. Translation: CSARPGLAGVSEQFF. The rearrangement joins TRBV20-1 to TRBJ2-1; 14 bases line up with TRBD2. CDR1 and CDR2 (germline): DFQATT, SNEGSKA (reference sequence). V shed 2 bases, J shed 9 bases, and the junction held 6 bases outside the gene matches. The CDR3 runs 15 residues.

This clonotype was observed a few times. The CDR3 nucleotides are TGCAGTGCTATGGGGAGGGATGGTGAGACCCAGTACTTC. Translated: CSAMGRDGETQYF. V usage is TRBV20-1 and J usage is TRBJ2-5; TRBD2 agrees at 7 bases. The V gene's germline CDR1 is DFQATT and CDR2 SNEGSKA (reference sequence). The J segment lost 5 bases and the V segment lost 4 bases, leaving 7 bases of the junction unmatched. The CDR3 sequence is 13 residues long.